Reported below is one T cell receptor beta chain. Its target is unknown. The data were obtained in a study of cytomegalovirus exposure and HLA in healthy donors. Whole-study results and caveats: Among TCR beta chains, those listed as cytomegalovirus-associated numbered approximately 150.

Clones were sequenced by immunoSEQ multiplex PCR, and TCRdb holds only the in-frame ones, with some missing. The sample lists hundreds of thousands of clones, over 80% occurring once. The V gene's germline CDR1 is SQVTM and CDR2 ANQGSEA. The CDR3 has 12 residues. Trimming pared 3 bases from V and 3 bases from J, leaving 9 bases between. Separate from the roughly 700-subject first cohort, the roughly 120-subject validation cohort was the one that the donors belonged to. The chain employs TRBV29-1 and TRBJ2-7, with a tentative D call TRBD1 (6 bases). The TCR sequence derives from a woman aged 18-29 years in good health and CMV-seronegative. Input material: PBMCs. In DNA, the CDR3 is TGCAGCGTTGAGGGCAGGGGCTACGAGCAGTACTTC. The encoded protein is CSVEGRGYEQYF.